These 5 T cell receptor beta chains share one sample of origin, sequenced in a study of T cells in Graves' hyperthyroidism and ophthalmopathy. Amplification targeted TCR beta CDR3 regions from RNA transcripts. When the TCR CDR3 underwent first-round RT-PCR, the HTBI primer set was used. Using its own MiXCR run on the multiplex PCR reads, TCRdb lists one record per CDR3 protein. The sample contains approximately 380,000 distinct CDR3 sequences, about 18% of which appear only once. The specimen was blood. Receptors were obtained from a young man with Graves' ophthalmopathy.

This clonotype has more than one count but fewer than ten. This sequence joins TRBV4-1 and TRBJ2-7; TRBD1 matches 8 bases. CDR3 size: 15 residues. Looked up from germline, CDR1 is MGHRA and CDR2 is YSYEKL. Unmatched junction bases numbered 7, after V lost 4 bases and J lost 2 bases. As DNA, the CDR3 is TGCGCCAGCAGCCCGGACAGGGTAGATACCTACGAGCAGTACTTC. Translation: CASSPDRVDTYEQYF.

This clonotype came up a few times. The rearrangement joins TRBV12-3 or TRBV12-4 to TRBJ2-2; 9 bases agree with TRBD1. CDR3 length equals 15 residues. Trimming cost V 7 bases and J 4 bases; bases outside gene matches: 7. The CDR3 region has the DNA TGTGCCAGCACCGCACCGGGACAGGGCACCGGGGAGCTGTTTTTT. Its translation is CASTAPGQGTGELFF.

The chain couples TRBV20-1 to TRBJ2-1; 14 nucleotides line up with TRBD2. The V and J ends lost 7 bases and 5 bases, in that order; junction bases with no gene match: 7. The germline V gene has CDR1 DFQATT and CDR2 SNEGSKA (reference sequence). The CDR3 has 15 amino acids. In DNA form, the CDR3 reads TGCAGTGTACAATCGACTAGCGGGGGGGACAATGAGCAGTTCTTC. Encoded protein: CSVQSTSGGDNEQFF.

There are many counts of this clonotype. Here the CDR3 reads CASSFPTGTDTQYF. In DNA form, the CDR3 reads TGTGCCAGCAGCTTCCCGACAGGCACAGATACGCAGTATTTT. J is TRBJ2-3 and V is TRBV7-9, with TRBD1 as a possible D gene (5 bases). The CDR3 is 14 residues long. Germline values: CDR1 SEHNR, CDR2 FQNEAQ (reference sequence). Trimming shortened V by 3 bases and J by 1 base, and 8 bases separated the two germline ends. Supplemented by reference TRBV7-9 and TRBJ2-3, the full variable domain reads DTGVSQNPRHKITKRGQNVTFRCDPISEHNRLYWYRQTLGQGPEFLTYFQNEAQLEKSRLLSDRFSAERPKGSFSTLEIQRTEQGDSAMYLCASSFPTGTDTQYFGPGTRLTVL.

The chain recombines TRBV20-1 with TRBJ2-2; the D is unclear. V was pared by 2 bases and J by 7 bases, with 5 bases between. Germline values: CDR1 DFQATT, CDR2 SNEGSKA (reference sequence). The CDR3 length is 11 residues. CDR3 residues: CSARFIGELFF. In DNA form, the CDR3 reads TGCAGTGCTAGATTTATCGGGGAGCTGTTTTTT.